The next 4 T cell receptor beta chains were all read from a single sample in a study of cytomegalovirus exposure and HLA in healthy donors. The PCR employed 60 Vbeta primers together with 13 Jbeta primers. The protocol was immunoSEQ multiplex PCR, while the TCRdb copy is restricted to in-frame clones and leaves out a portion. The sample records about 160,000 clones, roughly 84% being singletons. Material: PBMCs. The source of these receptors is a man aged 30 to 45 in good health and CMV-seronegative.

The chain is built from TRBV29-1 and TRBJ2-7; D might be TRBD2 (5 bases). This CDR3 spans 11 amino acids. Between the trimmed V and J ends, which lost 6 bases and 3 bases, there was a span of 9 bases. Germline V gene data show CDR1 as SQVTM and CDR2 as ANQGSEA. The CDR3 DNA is TGCAGCGTCGGAGACTACTACGAGCAGTACTTC. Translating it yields CSVGDYYEQYF.

The CDR3 coding sequence is TGTGCCAGCAGTTGGGGGGGTCCGGAGACCCAGTACTTC. Residues: CASSWGGPETQYF. The chain uses TRBV28 and TRBJ2-5; 7 bases line up with TRBD2. Germline-derived CDR1 and CDR2 are MDHEN and SYDVKM. Germline trimming cut 4 bases from V and 5 bases from J; bases unmatched to any gene: 4. The CDR3 contains 13 residues. The variable domain in full, with the rest retrieved from reference TRBV28 and TRBJ2-5, is DVKVTQSSRYLVKRTGEKVFLECVQDMDHENMFWYRQDPGLGLRLIYFSYDVKMKEKGDIPEGYSVSREKKERFSLILESASTNQTSMYLCASSWGGPETQYFGPGTRLLVL.

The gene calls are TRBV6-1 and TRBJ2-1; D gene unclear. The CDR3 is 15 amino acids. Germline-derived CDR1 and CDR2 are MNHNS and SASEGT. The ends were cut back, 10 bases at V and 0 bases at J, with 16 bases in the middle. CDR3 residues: CANRPPGSSYNEQFF. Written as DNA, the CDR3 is TGTGCCAACCGCCCCCCAGGTAGCTCCTACAATGAGCAGTTCTTC.

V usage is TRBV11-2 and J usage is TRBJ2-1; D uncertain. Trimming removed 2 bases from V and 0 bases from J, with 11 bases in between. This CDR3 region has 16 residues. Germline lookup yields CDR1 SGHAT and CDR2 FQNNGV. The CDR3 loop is CASSLRRQSSYNEQFF. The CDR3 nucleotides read TGTGCCAGCAGCTTAAGGCGGCAGAGCTCCTACAATGAGCAGTTCTTC. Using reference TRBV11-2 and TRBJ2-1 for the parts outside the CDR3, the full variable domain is EAGVAQSPRYKIIEKRQSVAFWCNPISGHATLYWYQQILGQGPKLLIQFQNNGVVDDSQLPKDRFSAERLKGVDSTLKIQPAKLEDSAVYLCASSLRRQSSYNEQFFGPGTRLTVL.